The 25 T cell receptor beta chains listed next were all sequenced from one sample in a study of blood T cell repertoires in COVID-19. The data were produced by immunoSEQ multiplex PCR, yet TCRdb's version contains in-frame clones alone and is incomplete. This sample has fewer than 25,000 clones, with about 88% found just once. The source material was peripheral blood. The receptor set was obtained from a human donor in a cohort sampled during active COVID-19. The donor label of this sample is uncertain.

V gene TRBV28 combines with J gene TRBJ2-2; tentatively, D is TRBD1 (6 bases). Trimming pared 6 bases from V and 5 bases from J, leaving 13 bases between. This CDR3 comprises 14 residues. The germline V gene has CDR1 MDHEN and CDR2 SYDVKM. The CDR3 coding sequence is TGTGCCAGCAGCCCCGGGACACTTACCGGGGAGCTGTTTTTT. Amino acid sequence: CASSPGTLTGELFF.

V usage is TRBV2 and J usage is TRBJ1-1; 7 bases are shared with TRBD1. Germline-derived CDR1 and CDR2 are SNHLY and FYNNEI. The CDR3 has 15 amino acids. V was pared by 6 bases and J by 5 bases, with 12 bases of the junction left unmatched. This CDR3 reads CASSEQGPSGTEAFF. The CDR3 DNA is TGTGCCAGCAGCGAACAGGGGCCCTCAGGGACTGAAGCTTTCTTT.

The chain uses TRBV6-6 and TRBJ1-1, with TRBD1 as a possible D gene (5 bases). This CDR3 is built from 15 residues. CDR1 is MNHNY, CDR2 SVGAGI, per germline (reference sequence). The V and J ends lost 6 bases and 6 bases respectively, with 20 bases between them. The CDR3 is CASSKQVGWTPEAFF. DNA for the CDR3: TGTGCCAGCAGCAAACAGGTGGGTTGGACCCCTGAAGCTTTCTTT.

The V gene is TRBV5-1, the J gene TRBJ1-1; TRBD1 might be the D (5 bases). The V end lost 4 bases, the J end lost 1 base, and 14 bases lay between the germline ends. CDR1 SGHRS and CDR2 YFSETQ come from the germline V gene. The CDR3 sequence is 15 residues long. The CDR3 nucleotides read TGCGCCAGCAGCCCGGGGGGACTGTCGAACACTGAAGCTTTCTTT. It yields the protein CASSPGGLSNTEAFF.

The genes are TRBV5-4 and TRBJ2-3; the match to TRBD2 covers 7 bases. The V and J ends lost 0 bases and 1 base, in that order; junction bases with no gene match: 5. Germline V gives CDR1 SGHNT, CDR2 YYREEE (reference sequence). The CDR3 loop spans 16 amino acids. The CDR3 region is CASSLAGGRGTDTQYF. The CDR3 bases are TGTGCCAGCAGCTTGGCGGGAGGCCGGGGCACAGATACGCAGTATTTT.

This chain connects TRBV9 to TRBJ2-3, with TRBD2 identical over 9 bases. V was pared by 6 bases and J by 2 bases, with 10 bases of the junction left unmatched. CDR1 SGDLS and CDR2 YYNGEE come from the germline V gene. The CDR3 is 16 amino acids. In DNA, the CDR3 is TGTGCCAGCACCCCGACTAGCGGCCTTATCACAGATACGCAGTATTTT. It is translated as CASTPTSGLITDTQYF.

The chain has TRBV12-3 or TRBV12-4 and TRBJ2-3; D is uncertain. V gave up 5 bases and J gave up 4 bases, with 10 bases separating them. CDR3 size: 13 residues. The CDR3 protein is CASSPFRADTQYF. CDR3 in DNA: TGTGCCAGCAGTCCTTTCCGAGCAGATACGCAGTATTTT.

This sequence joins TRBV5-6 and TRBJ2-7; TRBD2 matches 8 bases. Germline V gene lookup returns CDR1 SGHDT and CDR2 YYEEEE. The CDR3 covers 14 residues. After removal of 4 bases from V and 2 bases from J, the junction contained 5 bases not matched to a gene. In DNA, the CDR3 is TGTGCCAGCAGCCCGGGGGGGACTACCTACGAGCAGTACTTC. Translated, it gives CASSPGGTTYEQYF.

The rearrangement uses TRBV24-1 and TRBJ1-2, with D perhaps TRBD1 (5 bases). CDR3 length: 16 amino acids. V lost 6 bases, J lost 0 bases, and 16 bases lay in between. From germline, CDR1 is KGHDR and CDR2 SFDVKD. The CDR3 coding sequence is TGTGCCACCAGTCCCCGCGACAGTTATACTAACTATGGCTACACCTTC. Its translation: CATSPRDSYTNYGYTF.

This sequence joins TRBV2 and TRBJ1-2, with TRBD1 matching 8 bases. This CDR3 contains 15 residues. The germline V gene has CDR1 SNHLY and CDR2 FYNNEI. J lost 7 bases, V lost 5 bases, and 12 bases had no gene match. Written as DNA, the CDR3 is TGTGCCAGCAGTTCGACAGGGGTCCGAACTTCTGGCTACACCTTC. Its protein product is CASSSTGVRTSGYTF.

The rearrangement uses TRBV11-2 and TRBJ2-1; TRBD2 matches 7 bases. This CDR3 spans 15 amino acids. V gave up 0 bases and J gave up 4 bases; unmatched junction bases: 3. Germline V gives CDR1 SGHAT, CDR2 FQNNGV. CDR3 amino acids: CASSLELAPYNEQFF. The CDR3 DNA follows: TGTGCCAGCAGCTTAGAACTAGCGCCGTACAATGAGCAGTTCTTC.

The CDR3 bases are TGCGCCAGCAGCCCGGGCGGCCGGGCGGGGGAGACCCAGTACTTC. Translating gives CASSPGGRAGETQYF. The chain couples TRBV4-1 to TRBJ2-5; maybe TRBD2 (6 bases). The V and J ends lost 4 bases and 5 bases respectively, with 17 bases between them. This CDR3 is 15 amino acids long. Germline-derived CDR1 and CDR2 are MGHRA and YSYEKL.

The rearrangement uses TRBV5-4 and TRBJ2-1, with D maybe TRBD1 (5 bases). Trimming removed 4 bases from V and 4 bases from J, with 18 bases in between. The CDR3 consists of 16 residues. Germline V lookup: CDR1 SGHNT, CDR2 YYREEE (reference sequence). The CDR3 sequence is CASSAKESGLYNEQFF. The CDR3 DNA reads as TGTGCCAGCAGCGCCAAGGAGTCAGGGTTGTACAATGAGCAGTTCTTC. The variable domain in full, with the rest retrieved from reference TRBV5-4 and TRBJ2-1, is ETGVTQSPTHLIKTRGQQVTLRCSSQSGHNTVSWYQQALGQGPQFIFQYYREEENGRGNFPPRFSGLQFPNYSSELNVNALELDDSALYLCASSAKESGLYNEQFFGPGTRLTVL.

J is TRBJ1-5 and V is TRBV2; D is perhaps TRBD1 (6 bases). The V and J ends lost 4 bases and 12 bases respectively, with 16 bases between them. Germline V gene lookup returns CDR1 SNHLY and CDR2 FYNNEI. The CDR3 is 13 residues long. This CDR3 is CASSGGQGLLQHF. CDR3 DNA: TGTGCCAGCAGTGGGGGCCAGGGGCTACTCCAGCATTTT.

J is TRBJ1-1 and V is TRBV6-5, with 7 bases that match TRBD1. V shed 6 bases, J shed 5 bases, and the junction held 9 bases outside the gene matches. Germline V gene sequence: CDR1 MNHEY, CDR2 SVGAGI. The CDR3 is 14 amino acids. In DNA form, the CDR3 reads TGTGCCAGCAGGAGAGACAGGGTGCTTACTGAAGCTTTCTTT. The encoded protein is CASRRDRVLTEAFF.

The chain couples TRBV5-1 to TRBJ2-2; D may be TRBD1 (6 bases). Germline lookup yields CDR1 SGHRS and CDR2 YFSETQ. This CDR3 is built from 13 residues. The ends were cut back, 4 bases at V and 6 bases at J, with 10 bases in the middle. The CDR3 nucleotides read TGCGCCAGCAGCCCGCAGGGGCCCGGGGAGCTGTTTTTT. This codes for CASSPQGPGELFF. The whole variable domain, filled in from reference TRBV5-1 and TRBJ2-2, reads KAGVTQTPRYLIKTRGQQVTLSCSPISGHRSVSWYQQTPGQGLQFLFEYFSETQRNKGNFPGRFSGRQFSNSRSEMNVSTLELGDSALYLCASSPQGPGELFFGEGSRLTVL.

Here the CDR3 DNA reads TGCGCCAGCAGTAAACAGGGGGGATTTCCAATTCCCTACGAGCAGTACTTC. This gives the protein CASSKQGGFPIPYEQYF. The V and J genes are TRBV10-1 and TRBJ2-7; 8 nucleotides line up with TRBD1. V was pared by 5 bases and J by 2 bases, with 14 bases of the junction left unmatched. Germline CDR1 and CDR2: WNHNN and SYGVQD (reference sequence). The CDR3 runs to 17 residues.

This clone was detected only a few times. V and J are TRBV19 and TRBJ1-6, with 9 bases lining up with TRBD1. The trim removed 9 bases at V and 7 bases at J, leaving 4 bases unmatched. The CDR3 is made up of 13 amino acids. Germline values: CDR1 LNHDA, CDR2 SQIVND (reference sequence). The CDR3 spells CASRDRANSPLHF. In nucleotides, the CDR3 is TGTGCCAGCCGGGACAGGGCGAATTCACCCCTCCACTTT.

The chain's CDR3 is CASRTLADNEQFF. The CDR3 coding sequence is TGTGCCAGCAGAACCCTAGCGGACAATGAGCAGTTCTTC. The chain employs TRBV27 and TRBJ2-1; 7 bases map to TRBD2. Germline CDR1 reads MNHEY; CDR2 reads SMNVEV (reference sequence). The CDR3 extends over 13 amino acids. V lost 6 bases and J lost 5; bases outside the gene matches: 4.

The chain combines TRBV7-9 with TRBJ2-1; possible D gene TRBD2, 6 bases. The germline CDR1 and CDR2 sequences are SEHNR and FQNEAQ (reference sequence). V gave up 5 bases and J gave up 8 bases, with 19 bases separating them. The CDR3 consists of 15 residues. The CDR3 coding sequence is TGTGCCAGCAGCCCTACGGGGGTACTAAGCTATGAGCAGTTCTTC. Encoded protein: CASSPTGVLSYEQFF.

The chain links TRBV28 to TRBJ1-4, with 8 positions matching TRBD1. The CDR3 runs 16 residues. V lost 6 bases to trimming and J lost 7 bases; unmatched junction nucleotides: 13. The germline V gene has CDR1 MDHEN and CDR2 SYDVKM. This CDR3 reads CASRSGGFSQGEKLFF. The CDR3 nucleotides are TGTGCCAGCAGGTCAGGGGGCTTCTCACAAGGTGAAAAACTGTTTTTT.

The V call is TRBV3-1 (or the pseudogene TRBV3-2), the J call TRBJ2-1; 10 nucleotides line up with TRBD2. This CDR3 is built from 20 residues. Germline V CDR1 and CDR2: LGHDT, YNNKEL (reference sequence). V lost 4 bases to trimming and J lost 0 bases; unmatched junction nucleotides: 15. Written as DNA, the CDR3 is TGTGCCAGCAGCCTTCTGGGGGCCGGAGCTAGCGGGAGCTCCTACAATGAGCAGTTCTTC. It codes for CASSLLGAGASGSSYNEQFF.

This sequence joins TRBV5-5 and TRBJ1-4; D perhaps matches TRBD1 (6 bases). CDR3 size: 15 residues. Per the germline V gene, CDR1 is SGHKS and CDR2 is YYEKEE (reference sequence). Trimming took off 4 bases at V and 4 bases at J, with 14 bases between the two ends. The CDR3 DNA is TGTGCCAGCAGCGGGTCGGGACAAGATAATGAAAAACTGTTTTTT. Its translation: CASSGSGQDNEKLFF.

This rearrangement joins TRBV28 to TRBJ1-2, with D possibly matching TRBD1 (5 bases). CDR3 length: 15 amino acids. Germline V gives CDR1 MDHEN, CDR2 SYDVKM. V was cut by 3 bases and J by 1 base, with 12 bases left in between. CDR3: CASSFIGGDNYGYTF. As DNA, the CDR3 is TGTGCCAGCAGTTTCATAGGAGGGGATAACTATGGCTACACCTTC.

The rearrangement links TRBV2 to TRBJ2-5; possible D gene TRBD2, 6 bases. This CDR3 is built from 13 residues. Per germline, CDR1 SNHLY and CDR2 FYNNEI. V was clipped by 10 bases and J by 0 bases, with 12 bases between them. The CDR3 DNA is TGTGCCACAGCTCGGGAGAACCAAGAGACCCAGTACTTC. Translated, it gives CATARENQETQYF. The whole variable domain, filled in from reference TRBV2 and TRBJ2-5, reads EPEVTQTPSHQVTQMGQEVILRCVPISNHLYFYWYRQILGQKVEFLVSFYNNEISEKSEIFDDQFSVERPDGSNFTLKIRSTKLEDSAMYFCATARENQETQYFGPGTRLLVL.